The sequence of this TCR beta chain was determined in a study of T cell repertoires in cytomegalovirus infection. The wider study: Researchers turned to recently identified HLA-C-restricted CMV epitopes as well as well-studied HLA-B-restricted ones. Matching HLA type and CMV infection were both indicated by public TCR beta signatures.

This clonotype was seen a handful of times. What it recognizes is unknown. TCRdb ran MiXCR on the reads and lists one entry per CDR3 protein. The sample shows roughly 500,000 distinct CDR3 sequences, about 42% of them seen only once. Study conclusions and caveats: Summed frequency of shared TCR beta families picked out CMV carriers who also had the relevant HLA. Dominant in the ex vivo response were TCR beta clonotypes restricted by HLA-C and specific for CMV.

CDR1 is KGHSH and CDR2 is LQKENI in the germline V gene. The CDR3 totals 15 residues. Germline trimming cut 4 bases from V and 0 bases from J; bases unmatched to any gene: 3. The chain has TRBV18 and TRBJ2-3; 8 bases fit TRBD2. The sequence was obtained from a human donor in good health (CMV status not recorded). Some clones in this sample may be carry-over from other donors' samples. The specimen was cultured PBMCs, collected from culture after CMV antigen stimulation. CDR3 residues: CASSRTSPSTDTQYF. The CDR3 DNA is TGTGCCAGCTCACGGACTAGCCCAAGCACAGATACGCAGTATTTT.